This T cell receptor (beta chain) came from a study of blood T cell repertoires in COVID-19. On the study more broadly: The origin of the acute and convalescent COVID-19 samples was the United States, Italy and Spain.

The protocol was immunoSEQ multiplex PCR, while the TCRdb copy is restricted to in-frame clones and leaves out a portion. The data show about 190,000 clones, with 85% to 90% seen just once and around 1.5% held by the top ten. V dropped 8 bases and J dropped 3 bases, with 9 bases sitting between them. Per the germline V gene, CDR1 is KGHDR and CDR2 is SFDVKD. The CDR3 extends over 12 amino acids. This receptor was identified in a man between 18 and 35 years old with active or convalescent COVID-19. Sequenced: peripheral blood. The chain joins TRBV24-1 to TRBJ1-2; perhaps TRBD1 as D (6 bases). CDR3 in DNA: TGTGCCACCATTCCAGGGGACTATGGCTACACCTTC. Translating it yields CATIPGDYGYTF.